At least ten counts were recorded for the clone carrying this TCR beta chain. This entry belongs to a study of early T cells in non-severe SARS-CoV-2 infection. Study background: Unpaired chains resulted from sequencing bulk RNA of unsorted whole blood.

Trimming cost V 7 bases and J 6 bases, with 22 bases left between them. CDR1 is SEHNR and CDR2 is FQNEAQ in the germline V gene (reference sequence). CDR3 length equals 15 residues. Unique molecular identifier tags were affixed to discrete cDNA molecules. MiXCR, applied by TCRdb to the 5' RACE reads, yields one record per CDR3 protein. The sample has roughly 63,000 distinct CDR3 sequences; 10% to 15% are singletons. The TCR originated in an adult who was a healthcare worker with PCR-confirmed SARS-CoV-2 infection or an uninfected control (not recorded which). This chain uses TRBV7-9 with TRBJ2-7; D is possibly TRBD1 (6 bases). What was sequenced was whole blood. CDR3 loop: CASNQKITGSGEQYF. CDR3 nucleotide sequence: TGTGCCAGCAACCAGAAGATTACAGGGAGTGGCGAGCAGTACTTC.